The 7 T cell receptor beta chains below come from one sample, sequenced in a study of tissue T cells after allogeneic stem cell transplantation. Clones were read by immunoSEQ multiplex PCR, and TCRdb kept only the in-frame ones, dropping some. The sample holds some 3,700 clones, approximately 50% seen once. Time point: mouse harvest day 7 after allogeneic transplant. Mouse grafts combined 10^7 T-cell-depleted bone marrow cells with 10^6 splenic CD5+ T cells. The material sequenced was gut tissue. Receptors originate from a female BALB/c mouse given C57BL/6 T cells with graft-versus-host disease after an allogeneic hematopoietic cell transplant.

This clone was detected a few times. The gene names given are mouse names. Read sequence stops 1 residue before the CDR3 end, and the germline J gene provides the missing end. The chain joins TRBV26 to TRBJ2-3; D call uncertain. CDR1 is KGHPV and CDR2 is FQNQEV in the germline V gene (reference sequence). The CDR3 is made up of 13 amino acids. Trimming left V 4 bases short and J 2 bases short, with 7 bases between. The chain's CDR3 is CASSPDNAETLYF. The CDR3 DNA, read in part, is TGTGCCAGCAGTCCTGACAATGCAGAAACGCTGTAT.

A remark on this clone: All gene names here are mouse names. The read ends 1 residue before the CDR3 terminus; that terminus is restored from the germline J gene. The gene calls are TRBV26 and TRBJ2-7; TRBD1 agrees at 11 bases. The V gene's germline CDR1 is KGHPV and CDR2 FQNQEV (reference sequence). V lost 2 bases to trimming and J lost 2 bases; unmatched junction nucleotides: 2. This CDR3 has 15 amino acids. CDR3 sequence: CASSLRDRGAYEQYF. The part of the CDR3 DNA that was read is TGTGCCAGCAGTCTGAGGGACAGGGGGGCCTATGAACAGTAC.

By share of the sample, this clone is large (0.1 to 1%). The gene names given are mouse names. Read sequence stops 1 residue before the CDR3 end, and the germline J gene provides the missing end. J is TRBJ1-3 and V is TRBV13-2; possibly TRBD1 for D (6 bases). The CDR3 is 14 residues long. V was trimmed by 3 bases and J by 3 bases, leaving 10 bases between them. CDR1 is NNHNN and CDR2 is SYGAGS in the germline V gene (reference sequence). CDR3 sequence: CASGGQGFGNTLYF. CDR3 bases read: TGTGCCAGCGGTGGGCAGGGGTTTGGAAATACGCTCTAT.

Worth noting for this clone: Any gene name here is a mouse gene name. The read stops 1 residue short of the end of the CDR3; the missing end is completed from the germline J gene. The chain recombines TRBV12-2 with TRBJ2-3, with 8 positions matching TRBD2. Trimming at V came to 0 bases and at J to 1 base, leaving 2 bases not matched to a gene. Looked up from germline, CDR1 is SGHLS and CDR2 is HYDKME. This CDR3 has 15 amino acids. CDR3 protein: CASSLWGGGAETLYF. The DNA read from the CDR3 is TGTGCCAGCTCTCTCTGGGGGGGTGGTGCAGAAACGCTGTAT.

For this clone: Germline and genes here are mouse. The CDR3 goes on 1 residue after the read ends, and that part is filled in from the germline J gene. This chain links TRBV26 with TRBJ2-3; D is possibly TRBD1 (5 bases). Germline V gene sequence: CDR1 KGHPV, CDR2 FQNQEV (reference sequence). V gave up 4 bases and J gave up 3 bases, with 5 bases separating them. CDR3 size: 12 residues. The chain's CDR3 is CASSQGAETLYF. CDR3 bases read: TGTGCCAGCAGTCAGGGGGCAGAAACGCTGTAT.

On this clone itself: Each gene name is a mouse one. The observed sequence ends 1 residue before the CDR3 terminus, with the missing tail filled in from the germline J gene. The chain couples TRBV26 to TRBJ1-4; D perhaps matches TRBD1 (5 bases). The CDR3 contains 15 residues. Trimming took off 3 bases at V and 0 bases at J, with 8 bases between the two ends. CDR1 is KGHPV, CDR2 FQNQEV, per germline (reference sequence). The chain's CDR3 is CASSLRTISNERLFF. CDR3 DNA (partial): TGTGCCAGCAGTCTACGGACAATTTCCAACGAAAGATTATTT.

Details on this clone: Genes here carry mouse names. The read ends 1 residue early relative to the CDR3; the germline J gene fills the gap. The rearrangement joins TRBV5 to TRBJ2-5, with a tentative D call TRBD1 (6 bases). CDR1 and CDR2 from the germline V gene are LGHNA and YNLKQL (reference sequence). V was pared by 0 bases and J by 2 bases, with 9 bases between. The CDR3 is 15 residues long. The sequenced part of the CDR3 DNA is TGTGCCAGCAGCCAAGATGAAGGGGGCCAAGACACCCAGTAC. It translates to CASSQDEGGQDTQY. The whole CDR3 region reads CASSQDEGGQDTQYF.